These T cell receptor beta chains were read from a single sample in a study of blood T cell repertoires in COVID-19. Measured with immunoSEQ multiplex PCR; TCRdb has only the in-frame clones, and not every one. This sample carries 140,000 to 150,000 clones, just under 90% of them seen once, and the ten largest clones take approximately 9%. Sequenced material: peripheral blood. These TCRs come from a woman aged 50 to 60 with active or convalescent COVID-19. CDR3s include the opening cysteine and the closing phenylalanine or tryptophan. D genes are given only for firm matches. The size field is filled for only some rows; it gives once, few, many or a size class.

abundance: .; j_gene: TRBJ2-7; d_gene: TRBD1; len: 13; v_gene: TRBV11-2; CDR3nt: TGTGCCAGTCACCGGGACAGGGGCTACGAGCAGTACTTC; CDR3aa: CASHRDRGYEQYF
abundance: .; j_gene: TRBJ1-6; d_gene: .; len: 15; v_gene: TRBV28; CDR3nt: TGTGCCAGCAGTCCTCAGACAGGACCGAATTCACCCCTCCACTTT; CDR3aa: CASSPQTGPNSPLHF
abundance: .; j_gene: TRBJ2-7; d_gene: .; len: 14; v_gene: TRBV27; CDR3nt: TGTGCCAGCAGATCCCCGGACACCCCCTACGAGCAGTACTTC; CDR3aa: CASRSPDTPYEQYF
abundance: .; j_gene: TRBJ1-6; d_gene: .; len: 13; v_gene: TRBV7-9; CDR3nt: TGTGCCAGCAGCTACAGGGTTGGGTCACCCCTCCACTTT; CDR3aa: CASSYRVGSPLHF
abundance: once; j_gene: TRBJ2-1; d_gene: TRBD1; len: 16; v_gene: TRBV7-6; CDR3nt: TGTGCCAGCAGCTATACTTACAGGGGAAAGCACAATGAGCAGTTCTTC; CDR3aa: CASSYTYRGKHNEQFF
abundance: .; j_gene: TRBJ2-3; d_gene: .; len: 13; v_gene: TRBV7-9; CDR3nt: TGTGCCAGCAGCTTAGTGGGGGCGGATACGCAGTATTTT; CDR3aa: CASSLVGADTQYF
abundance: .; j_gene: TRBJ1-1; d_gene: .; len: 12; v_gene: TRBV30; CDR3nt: TGTGCCTGGAGTGGGCTTGGGCAGGTAGCTTTCTTT; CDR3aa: CAWSGLGQVAFF
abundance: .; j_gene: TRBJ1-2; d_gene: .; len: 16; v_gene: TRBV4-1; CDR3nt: TGCGCCAGCAGCCTCGGCCCAGGGATCTCCCTGGGTGGCTACACCTTC; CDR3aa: CASSLGPGISLGGYTF
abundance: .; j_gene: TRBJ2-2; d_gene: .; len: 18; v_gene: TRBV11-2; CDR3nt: TGTGCCAGCAGCTCCCGGGCCCAAAGGACACTGAACACCGGGGAGCTGTTTTTT; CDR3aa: CASSSRAQRTLNTGELFF
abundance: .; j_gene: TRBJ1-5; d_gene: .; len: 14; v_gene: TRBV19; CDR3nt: TGTGCCAGTAGTATAGGGACAGTCTATCAGCCCCAGCATTTT; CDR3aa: CASSIGTVYQPQHF
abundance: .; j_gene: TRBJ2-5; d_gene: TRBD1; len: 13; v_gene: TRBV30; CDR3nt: TGTGCCTGGAATCAAGGGGGCCGCGAGACCCAGTACTTC; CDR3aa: CAWNQGGRETQYF
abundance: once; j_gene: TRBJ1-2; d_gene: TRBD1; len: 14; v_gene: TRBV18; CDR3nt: TGTGCCAGCTCAAGGGACAGTTCGGACTATGGCTACACCTTC; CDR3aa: CASSRDSSDYGYTF
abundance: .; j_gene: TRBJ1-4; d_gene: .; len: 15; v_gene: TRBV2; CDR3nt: TGTGCCAGCAGTGTTGTCCGACAGGTCAATGAAAAACTGTTTTTT; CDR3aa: CASSVVRQVNEKLFF
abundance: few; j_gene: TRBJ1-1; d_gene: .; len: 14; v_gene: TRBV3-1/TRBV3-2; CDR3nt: TGTGCCAGCAGCCAAGGGGGAGGGAGAACTGAAGCTTTCTTT; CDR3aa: CASSQGGGRTEAFF
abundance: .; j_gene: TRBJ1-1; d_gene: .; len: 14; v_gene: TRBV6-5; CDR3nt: TGTGCCAGCAGTTCGGGGTATCTATTTGGTGAAGCTTTCTTT; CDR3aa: CASSSGYLFGEAFF
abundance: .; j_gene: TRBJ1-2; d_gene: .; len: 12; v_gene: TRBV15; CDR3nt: TGTGCCACCAGCACAACAGGTTCCGGCTACACCTTC; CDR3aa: CATSTTGSGYTF
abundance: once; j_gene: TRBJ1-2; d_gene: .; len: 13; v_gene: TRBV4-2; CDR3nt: TGTGCCAGCAGCCTCTTTTCTAACTATGGCTACACCTTC; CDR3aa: CASSLFSNYGYTF
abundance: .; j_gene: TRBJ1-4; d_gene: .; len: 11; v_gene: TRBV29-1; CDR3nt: TGCAGCGCTGGACAGTATGAAAAACTGTTTTTT; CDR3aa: CSAGQYEKLFF
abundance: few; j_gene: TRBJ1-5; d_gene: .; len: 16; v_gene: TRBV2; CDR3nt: TGTGCCAGCAGTCCTCGGGGAGGGCTTAGCAATCAGCCCCAGCATTTT; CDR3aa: CASSPRGGLSNQPQHF
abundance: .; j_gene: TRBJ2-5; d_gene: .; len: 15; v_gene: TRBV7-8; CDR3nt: TGTGCCAGCAGCTTTTCTGAGGTTACCGAAGAGACCCAGTACTTC; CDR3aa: CASSFSEVTEETQYF
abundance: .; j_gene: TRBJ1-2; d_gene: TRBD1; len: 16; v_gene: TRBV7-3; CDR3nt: TGTGCCAGCAGCTTAACTGGGGACAGGGGGGTTGGAGGCTACACCTTC; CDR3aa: CASSLTGDRGVGGYTF